Presented here are 25 T cell receptor beta chains from one specimen sequenced in a study of T cell changes during pregnancy in multiple sclerosis. Generated by immunoSEQ multiplex PCR, the TCRdb table keeps only in-frame clones and is missing some. The table includes about 76,000 clones, 93% detected once. The sequences come from peripheral blood, collected in the second trimester of pregnancy. The receptors were sampled from a female donor with multiple sclerosis, enrolled in a pregnancy study.

The chain recombines TRBV10-3 with TRBJ2-6, with 7 bases that match TRBD1. CDR1 and CDR2 (germline): ENHRY, SYGVKD. Trimming cost V 2 bases and J 2 bases; bases outside gene matches: 9. This CDR3 region has 18 residues. CDR3 sequence reads: CAISERARTGAGANVLTF. Here the CDR3 DNA reads TGTGCCATCAGTGAGAGGGCCAGAACAGGGGCTGGGGCCAACGTCCTGACTTTC.

The chain carries TRBV15 and TRBJ2-1; D is unresolved. The V end lost 5 bases, the J end lost 0 bases, and 14 bases lay between the germline ends. Germline V gene data show CDR1 as LNHNV and CDR2 as YYDKDF (reference sequence). This CDR3 spans 16 amino acids. CDR3 protein: CATSGLDKSSYNEQFF. DNA for the CDR3: TGTGCCACCAGCGGATTAGACAAGAGCTCCTACAATGAGCAGTTCTTC.

The chain has TRBV7-6 and TRBJ1-2; D gene ambiguous. The CDR3 totals 13 residues. Per germline, CDR1 SGHVS and CDR2 FNYEAQ. Trimming took off 2 bases at V and 2 bases at J, with 6 bases between the two ends. CDR3 region: CASSLTENYGYTF. In DNA form, the CDR3 reads TGTGCCAGCAGCTTAACTGAGAACTATGGCTACACCTTC.

The chain joins TRBV7-9 to TRBJ2-5; a weak D match, TRBD2 (5 bases). Trimming cost V 4 bases and J 13 bases, with 19 bases left between them. In germline, CDR1 is SEHNR, CDR2 FQNEAQ (reference sequence). This CDR3 region has 13 residues. This CDR3 is CASSSTLRVDLYF. For the CDR3, the DNA is TGTGCCAGCAGCTCCACTCTGAGGGTGGATTTGTACTTC.

This clone occurred once. The rearrangement joins TRBV19 to TRBJ2-7, with 10 bases aligning to TRBD1. This CDR3 is 18 amino acids long. Germline CDR1 LNHDA, CDR2 SQIVND (reference sequence). V trimming: 0 bases; J trimming: 3 bases; junction bases outside the gene matches: 11. CDR3 amino acids: CASSIEAGTGVERYEQYF. Written as DNA, the CDR3 is TGTGCCAGTAGTATAGAAGCCGGGACAGGGGTCGAGCGCTACGAGCAGTACTTC.

The chain joins TRBV19 to TRBJ2-1; 8 nucleotides agree with TRBD1. V dropped 0 bases and J dropped 9; count of bases not matched to a gene: 10. Germline CDR1 reads LNHDA; CDR2 reads SQIVND (reference sequence). The CDR3 length is 16 residues. CDR3 protein: CASSIDRKGGTGEQFF. The DNA of the CDR3 is TGTGCCAGTAGTATAGATCGGAAAGGGGGGACAGGTGAGCAGTTCTTC.

DNA for the CDR3: TGTGCCAGCTCACCTAGGGGACAGTTTAATGAAAAACTGTTTTTT. Amino acids: CASSPRGQFNEKLFF. V usage is TRBV18 and J usage is TRBJ1-4; TRBD1 aligns across 7 bases. The J segment lost 4 bases and the V segment lost 3 bases, leaving 5 bases of the junction unmatched. This CDR3 region has 15 residues. The germline CDR1 and CDR2 sequences are KGHSH and LQKENI.

CDR3: CASGLDRAGDEQFF. CDR3 DNA sequence: TGTGCTAGTGGTTTGGACAGGGCGGGGGATGAGCAGTTCTTC. V usage is TRBV12-5 and J usage is TRBJ2-1, with D perhaps matching TRBD2 (7 bases). From germline, CDR1 is LGHNT and CDR2 FRNRAP. The CDR3 has 14 amino acids. V was clipped by 1 base and J by 8 bases, with 12 bases between them.

This clone has only one observation. V gene TRBV7-9 combines with J gene TRBJ1-2, with 8 bases identical to TRBD1. The CDR3 consists of 14 residues. With 8 bases clipped from V and 5 bases from J, the junction kept 10 bases outside the gene matches. The germline CDR1 and CDR2 sequences are SEHNR and FQNEAQ (reference sequence). CDR3 sequence (DNA): TGTGCCAGCCTCCCCCCGGACAGGGCTTATGGCTACACCTTC. The encoded protein is CASLPPDRAYGYTF.

The chain recombines TRBV9 with TRBJ2-1, with 7 bases matching TRBD1. The CDR3 sequence is 14 residues long. CDR1 is SGDLS and CDR2 is YYNGEE in the germline V gene. Trimming at V came to 3 bases and at J to 4 bases, leaving 4 bases not matched to a gene. CDR3 protein: CASSDGTVYNEQFF. DNA for the CDR3: TGTGCCAGCAGCGATGGGACAGTGTACAATGAGCAGTTCTTC.

The genes are TRBV29-1 and TRBJ1-5; D possibly corresponds to TRBD1 (5 bases). There are 13 residues in the CDR3. V lost 0 bases and J lost 5, with 8 bases in between. Germline CDR1 and CDR2: SQVTM and ANQGSEA. CDR3 DNA sequence: TGCAGCGTTGAAGATGGGGCCGATCAGCCCCAGCATTTT. This gives the protein CSVEDGADQPQHF.

The genes are TRBV9 and TRBJ2-1, with 12 bases lining up with TRBD2. Germline lookup yields CDR1 SGDLS and CDR2 YYNGEE. V shed 4 bases and J 3 bases; nucleotides not matched to a gene: 5. The CDR3 has 16 residues. The CDR3, as DNA: TGTGCCAGCAGCACTCGACTAGCGGGAGTCTACAATGAGCAGTTCTTC. Translating gives CASSTRLAGVYNEQFF.

The chain is built from TRBV5-6 and TRBJ2-3, with D maybe TRBD2 (6 bases). The CDR3 totals 12 residues. Germline loops: CDR1 SGHDT, CDR2 YYEEEE. Trimming cost V 7 bases and J 4 bases, with 10 bases left between them. The CDR3 DNA sequence: TGTGCCAGCTCCGGGGGTTCAGATACGCAGTATTTT. Translation: CASSGGSDTQYF.

The chain carries TRBV28 and TRBJ1-1, with 8 nucleotides matching TRBD1. V gave up 3 bases and J gave up 10 bases; unmatched junction bases: 4. Germline-derived CDR1 and CDR2 are MDHEN and SYDVKM. This CDR3 region has 12 residues. CDR3 sequence reads: CASSFGGTGAFF. The CDR3 region has the DNA TGTGCCAGCAGTTTTGGTGGGACAGGAGCTTTCTTT.

CDR3 sequence reads: CAGIRVAAEAFF. DNA of the CDR3: TGTGCCGGAATCAGGGTGGCGGCTGAAGCTTTCTTT. The chain is built from TRBV30 and TRBJ1-1, with a weak D call TRBD1 (5 bases). The V and J ends lost 8 bases and 6 bases respectively, with 16 bases between them. CDR1 and CDR2 from the germline V gene are GTSNPN and SVGIG (reference sequence). This CDR3 contains 12 residues.

The rearrangement uses TRBV9 and TRBJ2-1; D is perhaps TRBD2 (6 bases). Germline V CDR1 and CDR2: SGDLS, YYNGEE. This CDR3 has 13 residues. The V end was cut by 1 base, the J end by 7 bases, with 9 bases between. For the CDR3, the DNA is TGTGCCAGCAGCGTATTGGGGGGAAATGAGCAGTTCTTC. Its translation is CASSVLGGNEQFF.

The CDR3 region is CASSGTGRDTEAFF. As DNA, the CDR3 is TGCGCCAGCAGCGGGACAGGGCGGGACACTGAAGCTTTCTTT. This chain connects TRBV5-1 to TRBJ1-1; 9 nucleotides line up with TRBD1. Looked up from germline, CDR1 is SGHRS and CDR2 is YFSETQ. Unmatched junction bases numbered 4, after V lost 4 bases and J lost 3 bases. The CDR3 consists of 14 residues.

This clone was observed a few times. The V call is TRBV9, the J call TRBJ1-3; D unclear. Per the germline V gene, CDR1 is SGDLS and CDR2 is YYNGEE. The V and J ends lost 7 bases and 3 bases respectively, with 11 bases between them. This CDR3 has 13 amino acids. CDR3 amino acids: CASGPGSGNTIYF. The CDR3 bases are TGTGCCAGCGGTCCAGGAAGTGGAAACACCATATATTTT.

V gene TRBV6-5 combines with J gene TRBJ1-2, with a weak D call TRBD1 (6 bases). V was pared by 5 bases and J by 7 bases, with 14 bases between. From germline, CDR1 is MNHEY and CDR2 SVGAGI. The CDR3 is made up of 13 amino acids. In DNA form, the CDR3 reads TGTGCCAGCAGTGAGCCAGGGGCCGGTGGCTACACCTTC. Translation: CASSEPGAGGYTF.

The chain links TRBV2 to TRBJ1-5; 8 bases match TRBD1. The germline V gene encodes CDR1 SNHLY and CDR2 FYNNEI. The CDR3 contains 16 residues. J was trimmed by 3 bases and V by 6 bases; bases with no gene match: 10. This CDR3 reads CASRTDRGRVNQPQHF. The DNA for the CDR3 is TGTGCCAGCAGGACAGACAGGGGCAGGGTCAATCAGCCCCAGCATTTT.

The chain is built from TRBV6-5 and TRBJ2-7, with 8 bases that match TRBD2. Per the germline V gene, CDR1 is MNHEY and CDR2 is SVGAGI. This CDR3 has 15 residues. Losses at the gene ends were 5 bases for V and 3 bases for J; bases not matched to a gene: 9. This CDR3 reads CASSRGGYRDYEQYF. The CDR3 coding sequence is TGTGCCAGCAGTCGGGGGGGTTACCGAGACTACGAGCAGTACTTC.

V gene TRBV27 combines with J gene TRBJ1-6; 7 nucleotides align to TRBD1. This CDR3 is built from 15 residues. V lost 5 bases and J lost 5; bases outside the gene matches: 6. CDR1 is MNHEY and CDR2 is SMNVEV in the germline V gene (reference sequence). CDR3 amino acids: CASSLDRVHNSPLHF. The CDR3 region has the DNA TGTGCCAGCAGTCTTGACAGGGTGCATAATTCACCCCTCCACTTT.

This rearrangement joins TRBV5-8 to TRBJ1-1, with 7 bases identical to TRBD1. CDR3 length: 16 amino acids. J lost 4 bases, V lost 4 bases, and 13 bases had no gene match. CDR1 and CDR2 (germline): SGHTS, YDEGEE. Written as DNA, the CDR3 is TGTGCCAGCAGCCTGGGGGACAGTCTCGTCAGCACTGAAGCTTTCTTT. It codes for CASSLGDSLVSTEAFF.

This rearrangement joins TRBV30 to TRBJ2-3, with D possibly being TRBD1 (6 bases). This CDR3 is built from 11 residues. Germline V gives CDR1 GTSNPN, CDR2 SVGIG (reference sequence). This chain's CDR3 is CTGTTTGTQYF. CDR3 bases: TGTACCGGGACAACCACCGGTACGCAGTATTTT. Complete variable domain (other parts from reference TRBV30 and TRBJ2-3): SQTIHQWPATLVQPVGSPLSLECTVEGTSNPNLYWYRQAAGRGLQLLFYSVGIGQISSEVPQNLSASRPQDRQFILSSKKLLLSDSGFYLCTGTTTGTQYFGPGTRLTVL.

V gene TRBV25-1 combines with J gene TRBJ2-1; TRBD2 matches at 7 bases. In germline, CDR1 is MGHDK, CDR2 SYGVNS. The CDR3 runs 11 residues. V lost 8 bases, J lost 16 bases, and 11 bases stayed unmatched. DNA of the CDR3: TGTGCCAGCGAGACTGCGGGGGTGAAATTCTTC. Translating it yields CASETAGVKFF.